Listed here is a single TCR beta chain. This clonotype was picked up many times. This receptor's antigen is unknown. No much larger clone exists at a distance of one base, and base qualities are not known. This sample was included in a study of spatial heterogeneity in lung cancer (dated by TCRdb to about 2019). In terms of the full investigation: Beta-chain transcripts were consistently detected in greater numbers than alpha-chain transcripts, which likely reflected higher beta-chain transcript abundance. In non-small cell lung cancer, the study quantitatively compared TCR alpha and beta repertoires across several tumor regions, matched nontumor lung, and blood. In the raw uncorrected reads, each unique combination of TCR and UMI appeared more than ten times on average. Both alpha and beta chains were TCR-sequenced in hundreds of tumor regions, about 64 matched nontumor lung samples and roughly 50 PBMC samples obtained at surgery. Nonsynonymous mutation counts, determined by whole-exome sequencing of tumor tissue, were related to TCR repertoire features. Study-wide findings and limitations: Additional single-cell paired TCR alpha and beta sequencing was considered necessary to confirm, at a functional level, the hypothesis that regional TCRs recognize regional mutations. Ubiquitous expanded tumor TCRs were found in blood more often at tumor resection than at routine follow-up.

The CDR3 spans 15 residues, from the cysteine through the phenylalanine. Only the CDR3 portion is preserved as DNA: 45 bases, with reading frame beginning at the first base. In the germline V gene, CDR1 corresponds to MNHNS and CDR2 to SASEGT. Compared with germline, V lacks 4 bases and J lacks 0 bases; bases without a gene match: 5. The library came from 5' RACE. TCRdb shows the sequencer as NextSeq 500. To allow correction of PCR and sequencing errors, the TCR library protocol tagged every TCR cDNA molecule with a unique molecular identifier. Processing in the source paper ran as follows. Decombinator tools were used for TCR identification, UMI-based error correction and CDR3 extraction. TCRs above a frequency of 2 per 1,000, corresponding to the top 1% of the tumor frequency distribution, were defined as expanded. Renyi diversity was computed with the R vegan package after each repertoire had been subsampled 100 times to 5,000 TCRs. CDR3 similarity networks were built from amino acid triplet string-kernel similarity, with CDR3s being connected when pairwise similarity was above 0.82. The raw public data were reprocessed by TCRdb itself: fastp quality trimming at Q25, MiXCR clonotype calling, in-frame beta chains only. Each entry merges the rows of one CDR3 protein and shows their most common DNA and genes. The V and J calls come from TCRdb's annotation, not from the publication. The sample table shows tens of thousands of distinct CDR3 sequences, and roughly 4.5% are seen once. Of the sample, roughly 36% falls within the top ten clones.

The sample's time point label, in plain terms: sample taken at primary tumor resection. For TCR sequencing, whole RNA was extracted from tumor and nontumor lung tissue, or from cryopreserved PBMC samples, and no cell sorting was done. The donors were more than 65 patients from the lung TRACERx cohort who had early-stage, untreated non-small cell lung cancer. Only patients for whom sufficient RNA was available from at least two tumor regions were selected for TCR sequencing. The sample consisted of PBMCs, taken at surgery. The sequence was obtained from a male donor with early-stage non-small cell lung cancer. The chain is encoded by TRBV6-1 joined to TRBJ1-1; TRBD1 matches 7 bases in the middle. The CDR3 corresponds to CASSGTGTVNTEAFF. The nucleotide sequence reads as follows: TGTGCCAGCAGTGGCACCGGGACAGTGAACACTGAAGCTTTCTTT.